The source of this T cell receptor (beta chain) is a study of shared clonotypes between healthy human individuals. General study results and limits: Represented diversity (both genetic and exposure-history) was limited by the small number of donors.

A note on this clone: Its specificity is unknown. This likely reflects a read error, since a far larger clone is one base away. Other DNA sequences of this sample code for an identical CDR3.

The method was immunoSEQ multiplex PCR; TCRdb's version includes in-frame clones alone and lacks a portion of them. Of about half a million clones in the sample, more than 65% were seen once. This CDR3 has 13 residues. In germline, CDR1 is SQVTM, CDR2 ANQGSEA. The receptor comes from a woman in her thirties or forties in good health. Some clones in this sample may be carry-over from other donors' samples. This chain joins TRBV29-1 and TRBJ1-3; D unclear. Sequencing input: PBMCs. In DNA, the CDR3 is TGCAGCGGTGGTAGGGCAGACGGAAACACCATATACTTT. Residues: CSGGRADGNTIYF.